A selection of T cell receptor beta chains follows, all from one sample in a study of early T cells in non-severe SARS-CoV-2 infection. TCRdb re-analysed the 5' RACE reads in MiXCR, keeping a single row per CDR3 protein. The sample comprises over 20,000 distinct CDR3 sequences, 5.5% to 7% of which are singletons, and around 2.5% rests with the top ten. The sample consisted of whole blood. These TCRs come from an adult who was a healthcare worker with PCR-confirmed SARS-CoV-2 infection or an uninfected control (not recorded which). CDR3s include the opening cysteine and the closing phenylalanine or tryptophan. Each record gives: V gene, D gene, clone size, J gene, CDR3 protein, CDR3 DNA. D genes are given only for firm matches. The size entry is marked missing in some rows and otherwise reads once, few, many or a size class.

>TRBV14|-|few|TRBJ2-7
CASRKGSDSYEQYF
TGTGCCAGCAGAAAAGGGTCGGATTCCTACGAGCAGTACTTC
>TRBV7-2|TRBD2|few|TRBJ2-3
CASSSRGGTTDTQYF
TGTGCCAGCAGCTCTCGCGGGGGTACGACAGATACGCAGTATTTT
>TRBV11-2|-|many|TRBJ2-5
CASSLGVRRGETQYF
TGTGCCAGCAGCTTAGGAGTCCGCAGAGGGGAGACCCAGTACTTC
>TRBV7-2|TRBD2|many|TRBJ2-2
CASSPRGGRAPTGELFF
TGTGCCAGCAGCCCGCGGGGGGGACGGGCACCCACCGGGGAGCTGTTTTTT
>TRBV6-5|-|few|TRBJ1-6
CASSYVRAGAHSPLHF
TGTGCCAGCAGTTACGTAAGGGCGGGAGCCCATTCACCCCTCCACTTT
>TRBV20-1|-|-|TRBJ2-4
CSASERGLAKNIQYF
TGCAGTGCTAGTGAACGGGGCCTAGCCAAAAACATTCAGTACTTC
>TRBV6-6|TRBD1|many|TRBJ1-6
CASSPYGQGRSPLHF
TGTGCCAGCAGTCCATATGGACAGGGGAGGTCACCCCTCCACTTT
>TRBV21-1|-|few|TRBJ2-2
CASRTAGITGELFF
TGTGCCAGCAGGACTGCGGGCATTACCGGGGAGCTGTTTTTT
>TRBV11-2|TRBD2|many|TRBJ2-1
CASSSRGGTSGNEQFF
TGTGCCAGCAGCTCACGGGGGGGGACGTCCGGCAATGAGCAGTTCTTC
>TRBV29-1|TRBD1|many|TRBJ2-3
CSVLGDRMSTDTQYF
TGCAGCGTTTTAGGGGACAGGATGTCCACAGATACGCAGTATTTT
>TRBV20-1|-|many|TRBJ2-1
CSARGVHRAYNEQFF
TGCAGTGCAAGGGGGGTCCACAGGGCTTACAATGAGCAGTTCTTC
>TRBV11-2|TRBD1|many|TRBJ2-2
CASKLTGGEFGELFF
TGTGCCAGCAAGTTGACAGGGGGCGAATTTGGGGAGCTGTTTTTT
>TRBV18|TRBD1|few|TRBJ2-7
CASSDQGESSYEQYF
TGTGCCAGCTCAGATCAGGGGGAAAGCTCCTACGAGCAGTACTTC
>TRBV25-1|TRBD2|many|TRBJ2-3
CASSEVASGGARGTDTQYF
TGTGCCAGCAGTGAGGTAGCTAGCGGGGGGGCCAGGGGCACAGATACGCAGTATTTT
>TRBV10-3|-|-|TRBJ2-7
CAISESVREQYF
TGTGCCATCAGTGAGTCCGTCCGCGAGCAGTACTTC
>TRBV7-2|-|many|TRBJ1-1
CASSLVPGRGTEAFF
TGTGCCAGCAGCTTAGTTCCGGGTCGAGGGACTGAAGCTTTCTTT
>TRBV11-2|TRBD1|-|TRBJ1-1
CASSTPAGGRTGTEAFF
TGTGCCAGCAGCACGCCTGCAGGGGGTCGAACGGGCACTGAAGCTTTCTTT
>TRBV5-1|-|many|TRBJ1-6
CASSYQTGSSNSPLHF
TGCGCCAGCAGCTACCAGACAGGTTCCAGTAATTCACCCCTCCACTTT
>TRBV4-1|TRBD1|few|TRBJ2-2
CASSQSGGGGELFF
TGCGCCAGCAGCCAATCAGGGGGCGGCGGGGAGCTGTTTTTT
>TRBV15|-|many|TRBJ2-1
CATSRAGLSSYNEQFF
TGTGCCACCAGCAGAGCCGGGTTGAGCTCCTACAATGAGCAGTTCTTC
>TRBV18|TRBD1|many|TRBJ1-6
CASSPPQDRGNSPLHF
TGTGCCAGCTCACCCCCACAAGACAGGGGAAATTCACCCCTCCACTTT
>TRBV2|-|many|TRBJ2-3
CASSEGRTTDTQYF
TGTGCCAGCAGTGAGGGCAGGACCACAGATACGCAGTATTTT
>TRBV6-4|-|many|TRBJ2-1
CASSTHPSADEQFF
TGTGCCAGCAGCACCCACCCTAGCGCCGATGAGCAGTTCTTC
>TRBV18|-|many|TRBJ2-1
CASSLGGGGGEQFF
TGTGCCAGCTCCCTGGGAGGAGGGGGTGGTGAGCAGTTCTTC
>TRBV27|TRBD2|many|TRBJ2-5
CASSSGEGETQYF
TGTGCCAGCAGTTCGGGGGAGGGAGAGACCCAGTACTTC
>TRBV7-8|TRBD2|few|TRBJ2-1
CASTLTSGVFNEQFF
TGTGCCAGCACGCTGACTAGCGGGGTTTTTAATGAGCAGTTCTTC
>TRBV20-1|-|many|TRBJ1-5
CSAGIGDQPQHF
TGCAGTGCTGGGATTGGGGATCAGCCCCAGCATTTT
>TRBV6-5|-|many|TRBJ2-3
CASSPLERGNTQYF
TGTGCCAGCAGTCCCCTCGAACGCGGGAATACGCAGTATTTT
>TRBV4-3|TRBD1|many|TRBJ2-2
CASSQGWRLDQRGPTGELFF
TGCGCCAGCAGCCAAGGGTGGCGGCTCGATCAGAGGGGGCCCACCGGGGAGCTGTTTTTT
>TRBV19|-|-|TRBJ2-1
CASSLGVPVEGEQFF
TGTGCCAGTAGTTTGGGTGTCCCGGTGGAGGGTGAGCAGTTCTTC
>TRBV20-1|TRBD2|many|TRBJ2-3
CSARDLVLADTQYF
TGCAGTGCTAGAGATCTCGTACTAGCGGATACGCAGTATTTT
>TRBV11-2|-|few|TRBJ1-2
CASSLDEGRHGYTF
TGTGCCAGCAGCTTAGATGAGGGGCGCCATGGCTACACCTTC
>TRBV20-1|TRBD1|many|TRBJ2-7
CSARAQGASYEQYF
TGCAGTGCTAGAGCACAGGGGGCCTCCTACGAGCAGTACTTC
>TRBV27|-|-|TRBJ1-6
CASSFRGINSPLHF
TGTGCCAGCAGTTTCCGGGGGATTAATTCACCCCTCCACTTT
>TRBV7-6|-|many|TRBJ2-3
CASSFTFVPDTQYF
TGTGCCAGCAGTTTTACATTTGTCCCAGATACGCAGTATTTT
>TRBV18|-|many|TRBJ1-5
CASSNHGGGNQPQHF
TGTGCCAGCTCAAACCATGGAGGGGGCAATCAGCCCCAGCATTTT
>TRBV2|-|-|TRBJ1-1
CASFGGSAEAFF
TGTGCCAGCTTTGGTGGGAGCGCTGAAGCTTTCTTT
>TRBV5-5|TRBD1|many|TRBJ1-1
CASSLAPGGTEAFF
TGTGCCAGCAGCTTGGCCCCAGGGGGAACTGAAGCTTTCTTT
>TRBV28|TRBD2|many|TRBJ2-7
CASRLGTSAFGYEQYF
TGTGCCAGCAGGCTGGGGACTAGCGCTTTCGGCTACGAGCAGTACTTC
>TRBV18|-|many|TRBJ1-2
CASSPRDRNYGYTF
TGTGCCAGCTCACCACGCGACAGAAACTATGGCTACACCTTC
>TRBV6-1|TRBD1|many|TRBJ1-5
CASSGFWDSGNQPQHF
TGTGCCAGCAGTGGGTTCTGGGACAGCGGGAATCAGCCCCAGCATTTT
>TRBV29-1|TRBD1|many|TRBJ1-1
CSVEDLGTGGSTEAFF
TGCAGCGTTGAAGATCTTGGGACAGGGGGCAGCACTGAAGCTTTCTTT
>TRBV12-3/TRBV12-4|-|-|TRBJ2-6
CASSPDTSGANVLTF
TGTGCCAGCAGCCCCGACACATCCGGGGCCAACGTCCTGACTTTC
>TRBV6-6|-|many|TRBJ1-5
CASSRDSNQPQHF
TGTGCCAGCAGTCGGGACAGCAATCAGCCCCAGCATTTT
>TRBV5-1|TRBD2|-|TRBJ2-1
CASSRALAGGEQFF
TGCGCCAGCAGCAGAGCGCTAGCGGGGGGGGAGCAGTTCTTC
>TRBV20-1|TRBD1|medium-sized|TRBJ1-1
CSASWTGTNTEAFF
TGCAGTGCTTCATGGACAGGGACGAACACTGAAGCTTTCTTT
>TRBV6-5|TRBD1|many|TRBJ1-2
CASSSVDRVGYGYTF
TGTGCCAGCAGTTCTGTGGACAGGGTCGGCTATGGCTACACCTTC
>TRBV11-2|-|many|TRBJ2-3
CASSLQVSAGRRASTDTQYF
TGTGCCAGCAGCCTACAGGTCTCGGCAGGGCGGAGAGCTAGCACAGATACGCAGTATTTT
>TRBV11-2|-|medium-sized|TRBJ2-6
CASSFGRFPGANVLTF
TGTGCCAGCAGCTTTGGACGCTTTCCTGGGGCCAACGTCCTGACTTTC
>TRBV7-2|TRBD1|many|TRBJ1-4
CASSLGQAGEKLFF
TGTGCCAGCAGCTTGGGACAGGCGGGTGAAAAACTGTTTTTT
>TRBV18|-|many|TRBJ1-1
CASSPQGRNTEAFF
TGTGCCAGCTCACCACAGGGACGGAACACTGAAGCTTTCTTT
>TRBV19|TRBD1|many|TRBJ2-3
CASSIGDRVTDTQYF
TGTGCCAGTAGTATCGGGGACAGGGTCACAGATACGCAGTATTTT
>TRBV5-8|-|few|TRBJ2-1
CASASIDPVYNEQFF
TGTGCCAGCGCGTCTATCGACCCGGTCTACAATGAGCAGTTCTTC
>TRBV12-5|TRBD1|many|TRBJ2-7
CASGWDRDEQYF
TGTGCTAGTGGCTGGGACAGGGACGAGCAGTACTTC
>TRBV7-2|-|many|TRBJ2-1
CASSPQFF
TGTGCCAGCAGCCCGCAGTTCTTC